The rows below give T cell receptor beta chains drawn from one sample of a study of blood T cell repertoires in COVID-19. Only in-frame clones appear in the TCRdb table, and some are missing; sequencing was by immunoSEQ multiplex PCR. This sample carries 20,000 to 25,000 clones, around three quarters of them seen once, and the ten largest clones take 9.5% to 15%. Sequencing was done on a sample of peripheral blood. Source of these receptors: a man in his sixties with active COVID-19. Both conserved end residues are part of each CDR3.

j_call,v_call,cdr3_aa
TRBJ2-7,TRBV7-8,CASSPGTGGYEQYF
TRBJ2-1,TRBV9,CASSVLMSHSPYGEQFF
TRBJ2-5,TRBV1,CTSRRTGTQETQYF
TRBJ1-5,TRBV5-1,CASSPRGDQPQHF
TRBJ2-7,TRBV7-2,CASSAGTGPREQYF
TRBJ1-6,TRBV9,CASSVATTGSSPLHF
TRBJ1-1,TRBV19,CASSITAGTNTEAFF
TRBJ2-7,TRBV7-9,CASSFRGSNSNEQYF
TRBJ2-7,TRBV21-1,CASRSQTSPGNEQYF
TRBJ1-2,TRBV4-3,CASSQDGSRVWDGYTF
TRBJ2-7,TRBV7-2,CASSAGHPREQYF
TRBJ2-1,TRBV4-3,CASSQDGPLAGSYNEQFF
TRBJ1-3,TRBV4-3,CASSQDRQGASGNTIYF
TRBJ2-1,TRBV27,CASSPITWTTNEQFF
TRBJ2-1,TRBV10-3,CAISGKSEAYNEQFF
TRBJ1-6,TRBV2,CASSEALGAGNSPLHF
TRBJ2-7,TRBV12-3/TRBV12-4,CASGRATSYEQYF
TRBJ2-3,TRBV27,CASTSPDRQNTQYF
TRBJ2-7,TRBV7-9,CASSFTSRGPYSYEQYF
TRBJ2-1,TRBV5-1,CASSLVPGLGYNEQFF
TRBJ2-3,TRBV24-1,CATSDTSRVGDTQYF
TRBJ1-2,TRBV5-4,CASSSPGQSYTF
TRBJ2-7,TRBV7-9,CASSPRTSGRYEQYF
TRBJ1-1,TRBV28,CASRQQSMNTEAFF
TRBJ2-5,TRBV15,CATSRVRGETQYF
TRBJ2-1,TRBV4-2,CASSQGATSGSIYEQFF
TRBJ2-7,TRBV7-3,CASSPQAGEVEQYF
TRBJ2-7,TRBV28,CASSLVASGSVEDEQYF
TRBJ2-1,TRBV11-2,CASTLGLVSEQFF
TRBJ2-5,TRBV18,CASSPPVSDQETQYF
TRBJ2-7,TRBV2,CATSGSWVEQYF
TRBJ2-1,TRBV24-1,CATQGTDEQFF
TRBJ2-3,TRBV7-8,CASSPQGAEWDTQYF
TRBJ2-5,TRBV7-2,CASSLELWETQYF
TRBJ2-6,TRBV7-9,CASSVTTRGSGANVLTF
TRBJ1-2,TRBV5-1,CASSLAQGFSYGYTF
TRBJ1-5,TRBV27,CASSELQGNQPQHF
TRBJ2-1,TRBV7-3,CASSSGRGYEQFF
TRBJ2-7,TRBV28,CASTHRYEQYF
TRBJ2-7,TRBV12-5,CASGLGQGSYEQYF
TRBJ2-1,TRBV7-2,CASSLGLAGDYNEQFF
TRBJ2-2,TRBV19,CASSIDLAGDTGELFF
TRBJ2-7,TRBV7-9,CASSLTDRLVGHEQYF
TRBJ1-5,TRBV4-3,CASSQDRSHSNQPQHF
TRBJ1-2,TRBV24-1,CATSQRTDGYTF
TRBJ2-3,TRBV4-1,CASSQESAGGDTDTQYF
TRBJ1-1,TRBV28,CASSLPPGGAFF